The T cell receptor beta chain described here comes from a study of human thymus T cells. Overall study results and limits: Thymic and blood repertoires appeared to carry a bias in their V and J gene usage.

CDR1 is SNHLY, CDR2 FYNNEI, per germline. The J segment lost 0 bases and the V segment lost 7 bases, leaving 9 bases of the junction unmatched. The CDR3 has 16 residues. Concerning this clone: Its specificity is not known.

Blood DNA came from all available leukocytes, not a fixed cell number. Clones were sequenced by immunoSEQ multiplex PCR, and TCRdb holds only the in-frame ones, with some missing. This table holds approximately 49,000 clones, 85% to 95% found once. V usage is TRBV2 and J usage is TRBJ2-5, with 9 bases aligning to TRBD2. Sequenced sample: blood. The sequence came from a girl in the first two years of life with a congenital heart defect but otherwise immunologically healthy. CDR3 DNA: TGTGCCAGCACCAATGGACTAGCGCAAAACCAAGAGACCCAGTACTTC. Its translation: CASTNGLAQNQETQYF.